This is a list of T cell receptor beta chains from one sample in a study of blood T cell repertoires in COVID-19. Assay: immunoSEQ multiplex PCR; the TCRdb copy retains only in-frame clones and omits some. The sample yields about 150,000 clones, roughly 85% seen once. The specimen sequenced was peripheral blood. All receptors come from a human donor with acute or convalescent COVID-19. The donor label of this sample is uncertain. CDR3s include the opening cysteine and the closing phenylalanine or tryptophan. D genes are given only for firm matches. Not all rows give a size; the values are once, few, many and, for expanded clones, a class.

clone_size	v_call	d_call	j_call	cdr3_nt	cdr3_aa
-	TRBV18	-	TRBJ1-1	TGTGCCAGCTCACCACGAGCCGGGGGAGAAGCTGAAGCTTTCTTT	CASSPRAGGEAEAFF
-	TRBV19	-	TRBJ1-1	TGTGCCAGTAGCCTACAGGGCTCAAACACTGAAGCTTTCTTT	CASSLQGSNTEAFF
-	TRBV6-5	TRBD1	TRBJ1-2	TGTGCCAGCAGTCCCGGACAGGGCAACTATGGCTACACCTTC	CASSPGQGNYGYTF
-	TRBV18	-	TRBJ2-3	TGTGCCAGCTCACTCAGTAAAGGCACAGATACGCAGTATTTT	CASSLSKGTDTQYF
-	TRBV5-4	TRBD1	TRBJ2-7	TGTGCCAGCAGCCCGACAGGGGTCAGGGAGCAGTACTTC	CASSPTGVREQYF
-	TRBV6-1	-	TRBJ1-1	TGTGCCAGCAGTGAAGGGGGGCGTGGAGCTTTCTTT	CASSEGGRGAFF
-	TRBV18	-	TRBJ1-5	TGTGCCAGCACTGACAAATCAGGCAGCGAGGGTTATCAGCCCCAGCATTTT	CASTDKSGSEGYQPQHF
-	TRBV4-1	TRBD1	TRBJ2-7	TGCGCCAGCGGCCAAACAGGGGGCTACGAGCAGTACTTC	CASGQTGGYEQYF
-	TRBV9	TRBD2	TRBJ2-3	TGTGCCAGCAGCGTAGGGGGTAGCGGGGGGCATACGCAGTATTTT	CASSVGGSGGHTQYF
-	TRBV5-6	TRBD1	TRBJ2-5	TGTGCCAGCAGCCTCGCCGGGACAGGGACAGGAGAGACCCAGTACTTC	CASSLAGTGTGETQYF
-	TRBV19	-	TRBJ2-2	TGTGCCAGTAGTATATGGGGGCGCCGGACCGGGGAGCTGTTTTTT	CASSIWGRRTGELFF
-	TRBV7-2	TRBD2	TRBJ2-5	TGTGCCAGCGGCCCCTCGGCGGGGGGGGAAGAGACCCAGTACTTC	CASGPSAGGEETQYF
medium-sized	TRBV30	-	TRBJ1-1	TGTGCCTGGAGTCCCGGGAACACTGAAGCTTTCTTT	CAWSPGNTEAFF